The 9 T cell receptor beta chains below were found in one sample sequenced in a study of blood T cell repertoires in COVID-19. The table came from immunoSEQ multiplex PCR; TCRdb's copy has only in-frame clones and leaves some out. Of under 200,000 clones listed, roughly four fifths are singletons. The sample taken for sequencing was peripheral blood. The receptors were sampled from a middle-aged woman with acute or convalescent COVID-19.

This chain joins TRBV5-1 and TRBJ2-3; 12 bases fit TRBD2. CDR1 is SGHRS and CDR2 is YFSETQ in the germline V gene. The CDR3 is 18 residues long. Germline trimming cut 0 bases from V and 1 base from J; bases unmatched to any gene: 6. The CDR3 loop reads CASSLVPSGGVGTDTQYF. The CDR3 DNA follows: TGCGCCAGCAGCTTGGTTCCTAGCGGGGGGGTAGGCACAGATACGCAGTATTTT.

The genes are TRBV6-5 and TRBJ2-1; 12 bases match TRBD2. CDR1 is MNHEY, CDR2 SVGAGI, per germline. Trimming removed 7 bases from V and 7 bases from J; junction bases left unmatched: 8. This CDR3 has 15 amino acids. The CDR3 region has the DNA TGTGCCAGCACCCTAACTAGCGGGGGGTGGAATGAGCAGTTCTTC. It yields the protein CASTLTSGGWNEQFF.

This clone was recorded many times. The V gene is TRBV27, the J gene TRBJ2-5; TRBD2 might be the D (5 bases). Germline values: CDR1 MNHEY, CDR2 SMNVEV (reference sequence). The CDR3 length is 15 residues. The germline V and J ends were trimmed by 8 bases and 2 bases, with 18 bases remaining between them. The CDR3 nucleotides read TGTGCCAGCGTTGGGCATCTAGAGGGACAAGAGACCCAGTACTTC. As protein: CASVGHLEGQETQYF.

The chain is built from TRBV6-1 and TRBJ2-2, with 10 bases aligning to TRBD2. CDR1 and CDR2 (germline): MNHNS, SASEGT. CDR3 length equals 15 residues. Trimming cost V 8 bases and J 7 bases; bases outside gene matches: 10. The CDR3: CASGGQRGGVGELFF. As DNA, the CDR3 is TGTGCCAGCGGCGGCCAGCGGGGGGGCGTCGGGGAGCTGTTTTTT.

V usage is TRBV10-2 and J usage is TRBJ2-5, with 10 bases identical to TRBD1. The germline V gene encodes CDR1 WSHSY and CDR2 SAAADI. This CDR3 comprises 14 residues. J gave up 5 bases and V 5 bases, and 5 bases lay outside the gene matches. The DNA for the CDR3 is TGCGCCAGCAGTCAAGACAGGGGGCTTGAGACCCAGTACTTC. Encoded protein: CASSQDRGLETQYF.

The genes are TRBV7-9 and TRBJ2-6; D perhaps matches TRBD1 (6 bases). CDR1 SEHNR and CDR2 FQNEAQ come from the germline V gene (reference sequence). This CDR3 is built from 15 residues. V lost 5 bases and J lost 4, with 12 bases in between. The CDR3, as DNA: TGTGCCAGCAGCCCTAGGGGGTCCGGGGCCAACGTCCTGACTTTC. The encoded protein is CASSPRGSGANVLTF.

This clone was detected only once. The chain carries TRBV27 and TRBJ1-3, with TRBD1 identical over 7 bases. Germline CDR1 is MNHEY and CDR2 is SMNVEV (reference sequence). J lost 4 bases, V lost 8 bases, and 5 bases had no gene match. This CDR3 comprises 13 residues. The CDR3 DNA is TGTGCCAGCTCGACAGGGACCGGAAACACCATATATTTT. This gives the protein CASSTGTGNTIYF.

The rearrangement links TRBV9 to TRBJ2-7; 7 bases fit TRBD1. This CDR3 contains 15 residues. V gave up 4 bases and J gave up 4 bases; unmatched junction bases: 11. The germline V gene has CDR1 SGDLS and CDR2 YYNGEE. The CDR3: CASSTWDAQGYEQYF. The CDR3 DNA follows: TGTGCCAGCAGCACATGGGACGCACAGGGGTACGAGCAGTACTTC.

This clone was seen ten or more times. V and J are TRBV6-4 and TRBJ2-2; 13 positions agree with TRBD2. This CDR3 is built from 16 residues. V was clipped by 2 bases and J by 4 bases; unmatched bases: 1. Germline V gives CDR1 MRHNA, CDR2 SNTAGT. CDR3 sequence: CASSDTSGGATGELFF. The CDR3 DNA reads as TGTGCCAGCAGTGACACTAGCGGGGGGGCCACCGGGGAGCTGTTTTTT.